What follows are 32 T cell receptor beta chains derived from one specimen sequenced in a study of blood T cells in healthy people across ages. A second roughly 6 to 12 cycle PCR used barcoded and J-beta primers. TCRdb re-called the 5' RACE reads with MiXCR, one entry per CDR3 protein. The sample has roughly 790,000 distinct CDR3 sequences; about 42% are singletons. The sample consisted of blood. These receptors were taken from an older woman in good health.

This clonotype was counted ten times or more. The rearrangement links TRBV4-2 to TRBJ2-5, with D possibly being TRBD1 or TRBD2 (5 bases each). CDR3 size: 11 residues. Germline CDR1 LGHNA, CDR2 YNFKEQ. The ends were cut back, 5 bases at V and 13 bases at J, with 14 bases in the middle. CDR3 loop: CASSTSGTAYF. Written as DNA, the CDR3 is TGTGCCAGCAGCACCTCCGGGACCGCGTACTTC.

This CDR3 is CASSITSGSSYEQYF. The CDR3 DNA is TGTGCCAGCAGTATCACTAGCGGGAGCTCCTACGAGCAGTACTTC. This chain joins TRBV28 and TRBJ2-7, with 11 bases aligning to TRBD2. Germline trimming cut 5 bases from V and 0 bases from J; bases unmatched to any gene: 3. The CDR3 consists of 15 residues. Germline V CDR1 and CDR2: MDHEN, SYDVKM.

DNA for the CDR3: TGTGCCAGCAGCTTAGATCGCCTAGCTCCTAGCACAGATACGCAGTATTTT. Amino acids: CASSLDRLAPSTDTQYF. This sequence joins TRBV7-9 and TRBJ2-3, with D maybe TRBD2 (5 bases). The CDR3 is 17 amino acids. Trimming cost V 1 base and J 0 bases, with 14 bases left between them. The V gene's germline CDR1 is SEHNR and CDR2 FQNEAQ (reference sequence).

This clonotype was detected a few times. The chain joins TRBV7-7 to TRBJ2-1; D unresolved. Germline assignment: CDR1 SSHAT and CDR2 FNYEAQ (reference sequence). The CDR3 loop spans 13 amino acids. Trimming shortened V by 0 bases and J by 10 bases, and 10 bases separated the two germline ends. The CDR3 protein is CASSLASLGEQFF. Written as DNA, the CDR3 is TGTGCCAGCAGCTTAGCGAGCCTTGGAGAGCAGTTCTTC.

This chain links TRBV29-1 with TRBJ2-7, with D hard to call. CDR1 is SQVTM and CDR2 is ANQGSEA in the germline V gene. V gave up 4 bases and J gave up 7 bases, with 14 bases separating them. The CDR3 loop spans 12 amino acids. The CDR3, as DNA: TGCAGCGTTGGGAACTCTCGTAAGGAGCAGTACTTC. Its protein is CSVGNSRKEQYF.

This clonotype appeared many times. The chain uses TRBV6-6 and TRBJ2-7; TRBD1 agrees at 9 bases. J lost 1 base, V lost 5 bases, and 3 bases had no gene match. The length of the CDR3 is 14 residues. Germline CDR1 MNHNY, CDR2 SVGAGI (reference sequence). The CDR3 region has the DNA TGTGCCAGCAGTAGGGGACAGGGTTCCTACGAGCAGTACTTC. It translates to CASSRGQGSYEQYF.

This clonotype was detected many times. This chain joins TRBV7-2 and TRBJ2-7; TRBD1 might be the D (5 bases). The CDR3 sequence is 14 residues long. Germline-derived CDR1 and CDR2 are SGHTA and FQGNSA. The germline V and J ends were trimmed by 1 base and 3 bases, with 10 bases remaining between them. CDR3 nucleotide sequence: TGTGCCAGCAGCTTAGTAGGGGCCAACTACGAGCAGTACTTC. Its translation is CASSLVGANYEQYF.

V is TRBV2 and J is TRBJ2-1; D may correspond to TRBD1 or TRBD2 (6 bases each). Trimming removed 4 bases from V and 7 bases from J, with 17 bases in between. The germline gives CDR1 SNHLY, CDR2 FYNNEI. There are 15 residues in the CDR3. CDR3 protein: CASSAPGARSNEQFF. The CDR3 DNA reads TGTGCCAGCAGTGCTCCGGGGGCAAGGTCGAATGAGCAGTTCTTC.

This clonotype has more than one count but fewer than ten. The chain combines TRBV5-1 with TRBJ2-3; possible D gene TRBD1, 5 bases. Germline V lookup: CDR1 SGHRS, CDR2 YFSETQ. The CDR3 length is 14 residues. Trimming left V 5 bases short and J 6 bases short, with 16 bases between. CDR3 sequence reads: CASRSQGLLDTQYF. The CDR3 bases are TGCGCCAGCAGAAGCCAGGGTTTACTGGATACGCAGTATTTT.

The chain links TRBV9 to TRBJ2-3; D call uncertain. V shed 1 base and J shed 0 bases, with 9 bases lying between them. Germline-derived CDR1 and CDR2 are SGDLS and YYNGEE. This CDR3 region has 15 residues. CDR3 in amino acids: CASSVSSTSTDTQYF. The CDR3 nucleotides read TGTGCCAGCAGCGTATCCTCGACTAGCACAGATACGCAGTATTTT.

The chain links TRBV27 to TRBJ2-5; 12 bases agree with TRBD2. Judging by the DNA end, TRBJ2-7 fits better; the J call may be wrong. The CDR3 length is 14 residues. CDR1 and CDR2 (germline): MNHEY, SMNVEV (reference sequence). The CDR3 region has the DNA TGTGCCAGCAGTTTCGGACTAGCGGGGTACGAGCAGTACTTC. Translated: CASSFGLAGYEQYF.

This clonotype occurred once. J is TRBJ1-1 and V is TRBV2; a weak D match, TRBD1 (6 bases). The CDR3 sequence is 13 residues long. CDR1 and CDR2 (germline): SNHLY, FYNNEI. V lost 7 bases to trimming and J lost 1 base, with 10 bases between them. The CDR3 coding sequence is TGTGCCAGCACAGGGGCCCAGAACACTGAAGCTTTCTTT. Residues: CASTGAQNTEAFF.

This clonotype was detected many times. CDR3 sequence reads: CASSVGGTADDEQFF. Here the CDR3 DNA reads TGTGCCAGCAGCGTAGGTGGGACTGCCGATGATGAGCAGTTCTTC. J is TRBJ2-1 and V is TRBV9; weak D call: TRBD2 (6 bases). CDR1 and CDR2 from the germline V gene are SGDLS and YYNGEE. The CDR3 is made up of 15 amino acids. Trimming removed 0 bases from V and 8 bases from J, with 15 bases in between.

The V gene is TRBV20-1, the J gene TRBJ2-5; 9 bases line up with TRBD1. V dropped 8 bases and J dropped 5; count of bases not matched to a gene: 15. The CDR3 length is 15 residues. Germline V gene sequence: CDR1 DFQATT, CDR2 SNEGSKA (reference sequence). CDR3 coding DNA: TGCAGTCTAATACGAGCGACAGGGGGGGACGAGACCCAGTACTTC. Protein product: CSLIRATGGDETQYF.

The gene calls are TRBV9 and TRBJ1-2; D call uncertain. The CDR3 is made up of 15 amino acids. Germline lookup yields CDR1 SGDLS and CDR2 YYNGEE. V was cut by 4 bases and J by 5 bases, with 18 bases left in between. The CDR3 sequence: CASSKSMEEKYGYTF. CDR3 coding DNA: TGTGCCAGCAGCAAGAGTATGGAGGAAAAGTATGGCTACACCTTC.

This clonotype was detected once. The genes are TRBV27 and TRBJ2-4; D remains unclear. There are 10 residues in the CDR3. V was pared by 1 base and J by 15 bases, with 7 bases between. CDR1 and CDR2 (germline): MNHEY, SMNVEV (reference sequence). The CDR3 protein is CASSLWQLYF. CDR3 nucleotides: TGTGCCAGCAGTTTATGGCAGCTGTACTTC.

This clonotype was counted a single time. One end of the junction fails to match germline, which may point to a read error. The chain employs TRBV12-3 or TRBV12-4 and TRBJ1-6; the D is unclear. The CDR3 has 13 amino acids. In DNA form, the CDR3 reads TGTGCCAGCAGCCGAAGGACTGATTCACCCCCCCACTTT. This gives the protein CASSRRTDSPPHF.

The V gene is TRBV20-1, the J gene TRBJ1-5; D is possibly TRBD1 (6 bases). This CDR3 has 14 residues. V lost 1 base and J lost 5, with 12 bases in between. Germline V CDR1 and CDR2: DFQATT, SNEGSKA (reference sequence). The CDR3 spells CSARGGAQHQPQHF. The CDR3 nucleotides are TGCAGTGCTAGAGGGGGGGCGCAACATCAGCCCCAGCATTTT.

The chain employs TRBV29-1 and TRBJ2-2; no clear D gene. The CDR3 consists of 13 residues. Germline V gene data show CDR1 as SQVTM and CDR2 as ANQGSEA. V lost 4 bases to trimming and J lost 4 bases, with 10 bases between them. As DNA, the CDR3 is TGCAGCGTTGCAGAATTAACCACCGGGGAGCTGTTTTTT. It is translated as CSVAELTTGELFF.

This clonotype was recorded many times. The rearrangement uses TRBV28 and TRBJ2-1, with D possibly TRBD1 on 5 matching bases. Germline lookup yields CDR1 MDHEN and CDR2 SYDVKM. The V and J ends lost 5 bases and 6 bases respectively, with 11 bases between them. This CDR3 has 13 residues. The CDR3 coding sequence is TGTGCCAGCAGTCCCGACAGACTCAATGAGCAGTTCTTC. This gives the protein CASSPDRLNEQFF.

In DNA, the CDR3 is TGTGCCAGCAGCCAGCAAGGTGCGGAGACCCAGTACTTC. It codes for CASSQQGAETQYF. The chain recombines TRBV3-1 with TRBJ2-5; D not certain. The CDR3 spans 13 residues. The germline V gene has CDR1 LGHDT and CDR2 YNNKEL (reference sequence). V shed 3 bases and J shed 5 bases, with 10 bases lying between them.

The genes are TRBV6-5 and TRBJ2-3, with 7 bases fitting TRBD2. The CDR3 has 17 residues. CDR1 and CDR2 (germline): MNHEY, SVGAGI. The J segment lost 4 bases and the V segment lost 1 base, leaving 11 bases of the junction unmatched. CDR3 bases: TGTGCCAGCAGTTACTTCGGCGGGAGAGGGTGGGCAGATACGCAGTATTTT. Protein: CASSYFGGRGWADTQYF.

The chain carries TRBV9 and TRBJ1-1; D is undetermined. CDR3 length equals 13 residues. Trimming pared 0 bases from V and 4 bases from J, leaving 7 bases between. The germline V gene has CDR1 SGDLS and CDR2 YYNGEE. As DNA, the CDR3 is TGTGCCAGCAGCGTAGTGGAGGGCACTGAAGCTTTCTTT. This codes for CASSVVEGTEAFF.

The rearrangement uses TRBV5-1 and TRBJ2-7; 8 bases line up with TRBD2. This CDR3 comprises 14 residues. The germline V gene encodes CDR1 SGHRS and CDR2 YFSETQ. J was trimmed by 3 bases and V by 0 bases; bases with no gene match: 2. CDR3: CASSLVSGDYEQYF. The CDR3 coding sequence is TGCGCCAGCAGCTTGGTTAGCGGGGACTACGAGCAGTACTTC.

This clonotype was counted only a few times. CDR3 sequence: CSARPGGGTDTQYF. In nucleotides, the CDR3 is TGCAGTGCTAGACCAGGGGGCGGCACAGATACGCAGTATTTT. V usage is TRBV20-1 and J usage is TRBJ2-3; 8 bases match TRBD1. The CDR3 is 14 residues long. Germline V gene data show CDR1 as DFQATT and CDR2 as SNEGSKA (reference sequence). V lost 2 bases, J lost 1 base, and 2 bases stayed unmatched.

This chain joins TRBV5-6 and TRBJ1-4; D remains unclear. The V gene lost 4 bases and the J gene lost 4 bases, with 11 bases spanning the gap. The CDR3 sequence is 14 residues long. Germline values: CDR1 SGHDT, CDR2 YYEEEE. CDR3 loop: CASSRQTSNEKLFF. The CDR3 nucleotides are TGTGCCAGCAGCCGCCAAACGAGTAATGAAAAACTGTTTTTT.

A remark on this clonotype: A read error may produce the germline difference seen at one junction end. The chain uses TRBV24-1 and TRBJ2-3; 8 bases match TRBD1. Germline V gene lookup returns CDR1 KGHDR and CDR2 SFDVKD. There are 16 residues in the CDR3. The CDR3 DNA reads TGTGTCACCAGTGACCCCGCAGGGGGCCCCACAGATACGCAGTATTTT. It codes for CVTSDPAGGPTDTQYF.

The V call is TRBV20-1, the J call TRBJ2-3; the match to TRBD2 covers 14 bases. This CDR3 is built from 18 residues. In germline, CDR1 is DFQATT, CDR2 SNEGSKA (reference sequence). The V segment lost 1 base and the J segment 2 bases; nucleotides outside the gene matches: 8. The CDR3 spells CSARAGLAGGRPTDTQYF. The DNA of the CDR3 is TGCAGTGCTAGAGCAGGACTAGCGGGGGGCCGGCCCACAGATACGCAGTATTTT.

This clonotype has just a few counts. The chain has TRBV2 and TRBJ2-4; possibly TRBD1 or TRBD2 for D (6 bases each). Matching the DNA end better, TRBJ2-5 makes the J call doubtful. Germline-derived CDR1 and CDR2 are SNHLY and FYNNEI. The CDR3 extends over 12 amino acids. CDR3 sequence (DNA): TGTGCTGGAAGCGAGGGGGGAGAGACCCAGTACTTC. Translated, it gives CAGSEGGETQYF.

The chain recombines TRBV5-6 with TRBJ2-3; TRBD2 matches 7 bases. Unmatched junction bases numbered 18, after V lost 6 bases and J lost 2 bases. CDR3 length: 18 amino acids. CDR1 SGHDT and CDR2 YYEEEE come from the germline V gene. CDR3 protein: CASNLGSALARITDTQYF. CDR3 bases: TGTGCCAGCAATCTTGGGTCGGCACTAGCGAGAATCACAGATACGCAGTATTTT.

This clonotype showed up just once. The CDR3 nucleotides read TGTGCCACCAGAGGTACAGGGTCAACTAATGAAAAACTGTTTTTT. It specifies CATRGTGSTNEKLFF. The V call is TRBV15, the J call TRBJ1-4; TRBD1 is a possible D gene (6 bases). CDR3 size: 15 residues. Trimming stripped 6 bases from V and 0 bases from J, with 11 bases between. Germline V gene sequence: CDR1 LNHNV, CDR2 YYDKDF (reference sequence).

The rearrangement links TRBV20-1 to TRBJ2-1; 7 bases agree with TRBD2. In germline, CDR1 is DFQATT, CDR2 SNEGSKA (reference sequence). The CDR3 is 13 residues long. The J segment lost 4 bases and the V segment lost 3 bases, leaving 3 bases of the junction unmatched. The CDR3 DNA reads TGCAGTGCTAGGGAGCGGGGATACAATGAGCAGTTCTTC. Its translation is CSARERGYNEQFF.